These T cell receptor beta chains were read from a single sample in a study of shared clonotypes between healthy human individuals. Libraries were prepared by immunoSEQ multiplex PCR; TCRdb keeps only in-frame clonotypes and omits some of them. The table includes roughly 2 million clones, approximately 95% detected once. Sequencing was done on a sample of naive CD4+ T cells sorted from blood. Receptor source: a man younger than 35 in good health. CDR3s include the opening cysteine and the closing phenylalanine or tryptophan. A D gene is named only where the DNA matches it firmly. Clone size, where shown, is once, few, many, or a class for clones that have expanded.

d_gene	v_gene	abundance	j_gene	CDR3aa	CDR3nt
TRBD2	TRBV10-3	once	TRBJ2-7	CAITGTNSYEQYF	TGTGCCATCACCGGGACTAATTCCTACGAGCAGTACTTC
.	TRBV4-2	.	TRBJ2-5	CASSLELGPTRGETQYF	TGTGCCAGCAGCCTCGAGTTGGGACCGACTCGGGGAGAGACCCAGTACTTC
TRBD2	TRBV18	once	TRBJ2-1	CASSPTLAGVEQFF	TGTGCCAGCTCACCAACACTAGCGGGAGTAGAGCAGTTCTTC
.	TRBV10-1	.	TRBJ1-6	CASSPGGGRSPLHF	TGCGCCAGCAGTCCCGGAGGTGGGCGCTCACCCCTCCACTTT
.	TRBV5-1	.	TRBJ2-7	CASSLSNSLYEQYF	TGCGCCAGCAGCTTGAGCAACAGCCTTTACGAGCAGTACTTC
TRBD1	TRBV29-1	.	TRBJ2-7	CSVSQGVAYEQYF	TGCAGCGTCTCACAGGGGGTGGCCTACGAGCAGTACTTC
.	TRBV20-1	.	TRBJ2-5	CSARTGETQYF	TGCAGTGCTAGAACCGGGGAGACCCAGTACTTC
.	TRBV7-2	.	TRBJ1-1	CASSHTGANTEAFF	TGTGCCAGCAGCCACACGGGGGCGAACACTGAAGCTTTCTTT
.	TRBV5-1	once	TRBJ2-7	CASSSRTAPYEQYF	TGCGCCAGCAGCTCCCGGACGGCGCCCTACGAGCAGTACTTC
.	TRBV18	.	TRBJ2-1	CASSPAVRSYNEQFF	TGTGCCAGCTCACCGGCAGTCCGCTCCTACAATGAGCAGTTCTTC
.	TRBV6-1	once	TRBJ1-2	CASSEPGNYGYTF	TGTGCCAGCAGTGAACCGGGGAACTATGGCTACACCTTC
.	TRBV19	.	TRBJ1-5	CASSLTGVAGPQHF	TGTGCCAGTAGTCTTACAGGAGTAGCTGGGCCCCAGCATTTT
.	TRBV14	.	TRBJ2-7	CASSQVSYEQYF	TGTGCCAGCAGCCAAGTCAGCTACGAGCAGTACTTC
TRBD1	TRBV5-1	.	TRBJ1-1	CASSLDRGNTEAFF	TGCGCCAGCAGCTTGGACAGGGGCAACACTGAAGCTTTCTTT
.	TRBV10-3	.	TRBJ2-5	CAISTGEEETQYF	TGTGCCATCAGTACAGGGGAGGAAGAGACCCAGTACTTC
.	TRBV10-3	.	TRBJ2-3	CAISESIRGESDLRIDTQYF	TGTGCCATCAGTGAGTCTATACGCGGCGAATCCGACCTGAGAATAGATACGCAGTATTTT
TRBD1	TRBV18	many	TRBJ1-4	CASSQNGQGINEKLFF	TGTGCCAGCTCACAAAACGGACAGGGGATCAACGAAAAACTGTTTTTT
.	TRBV6-4	.	TRBJ2-5	CASSSGVQETQYF	TGTGCCAGCAGCTCAGGGGTCCAAGAGACCCAGTACTTC
TRBD1	TRBV18	once	TRBJ2-7	CASSPGPGQGAHEQYF	TGTGCCAGCTCACCGGGGCCGGGACAGGGGGCCCACGAGCAGTACTTC
TRBD1	TRBV19	.	TRBJ1-1	CASSRQGGGAFF	TGTGCCAGTAGTCGACAGGGCGGCGGGGCTTTCTTT
.	TRBV2	.	TRBJ1-5	CASSGGLYSNQPQHF	TGTGCCAGCAGTGGAGGGCTGTATAGCAATCAGCCCCAGCATTTT
.	TRBV2	.	TRBJ2-7	CASSTQGAGYEQYF	TGTGCCAGCAGCACCCAGGGAGCGGGCTACGAGCAGTACTTC
TRBD1	TRBV5-6	once	TRBJ2-5	CASSRGLTGSQETQYF	TGTGCCAGCAGCCGGGGTCTGACAGGGTCCCAAGAGACCCAGTACTTC
TRBD1	TRBV9	.	TRBJ2-1	CASSVAADRGLYNEQFF	TGTGCCAGCAGCGTAGCGGCCGACAGGGGGCTCTACAATGAGCAGTTCTTC
TRBD2	TRBV28	.	TRBJ2-7	CASSPRSGTKREQYF	TGTGCCAGCAGTCCGCGGTCCGGGACTAAGCGCGAGCAGTACTTC
.	TRBV21-1	once	TRBJ2-1	CATPGSYNEQFF	TGTGCCACCCCAGGCTCCTACAATGAGCAGTTCTTC
TRBD1	TRBV6-6	.	TRBJ1-5	CASTTDRGSQPQHF	TGTGCCAGCACCACCGACAGGGGCAGTCAGCCCCAGCATTTT
TRBD1	TRBV7-9	.	TRBJ2-2	CASSLGQLNTGELFF	TGTGCCAGCAGTCTGGGACAGCTAAACACCGGGGAGCTGTTTTTT
.	TRBV5-6	once	TRBJ1-5	CASSLNRRLNQPQHF	TGTGCCAGCAGCTTGAATCGACGGCTCAATCAGCCCCAGCATTTT
.	TRBV5-4	.	TRBJ2-3	CASSTPNSGRDTQYF	TGTGCCAGCAGCACGCCCAATAGCGGCCGGGATACGCAGTATTTT
.	TRBV10-3	once	TRBJ2-1	CAITSRLSYNEQFF	TGTGCCATCACTAGCAGGCTATCATACAATGAGCAGTTCTTC
.	TRBV18	.	TRBJ2-2	CASSPGAGELFF	TGTGCCAGCTCACCAGGAGCCGGGGAGCTGTTTTTT
TRBD1	TRBV2	.	TRBJ2-5	CASSRQGVGETQYF	TGTGCCAGCAGTCGACAGGGTGTGGGGGAGACCCAGTACTTC
.	TRBV21-1	.	TRBJ1-4	CDPPTNEKLFF	TGCGACCCCCCAACTAATGAAAAACTGTTTTTT
.	TRBV2	.	TRBJ2-7	CASSEQGSASYEQYF	TGTGCCAGCAGTGAACAGGGTTCGGCCTCCTACGAGCAGTACTTC
.	TRBV19	.	TRBJ2-7	CASSPDRYEQYF	TGTGCCAGTAGTCCAGACAGGTACGAGCAGTACTTC
TRBD2	TRBV5-1	.	TRBJ2-7	CASSLYSGVTYEQYF	TGCGCCAGCAGCTTGTACAGCGGGGTAACCTACGAGCAGTACTTC
.	TRBV2	.	TRBJ1-6	CASRGSYNSPLHF	TGTGCCTCGAGGGGGAGCTATAATTCACCCCTCCACTTT
.	TRBV4-1	.	TRBJ2-1	CASSQNMGPYSYNEQFF	TGCGCCAGCAGCCAAAATATGGGTCCGTACTCCTACAATGAGCAGTTCTTC
.	TRBV4-2	.	TRBJ1-1	CASSQVRPSLANMNTEAFF	TGTGCCAGCAGCCAAGTGAGGCCCTCCTTGGCGAACATGAACACTGAAGCTTTCTTT
TRBD1	TRBV27	.	TRBJ2-6	CASGSAPLGQGSSGANVLTF	TGTGCCAGCGGATCGGCGCCCTTGGGACAGGGAAGTTCTGGGGCCAACGTCCTGACTTTC
TRBD1	TRBV6-6	.	TRBJ2-7	CASSIQGTVGEQYF	TGTGCCAGCAGCATCCAGGGGACAGTAGGCGAGCAGTACTTC
.	TRBV5-4	.	TRBJ1-4	CASSVRDPNEKLFF	TGTGCCAGCAGCGTCCGGGACCCTAATGAAAAACTGTTTTTT
TRBD2	TRBV5-1	.	TRBJ2-5	CASSLAASGHQETQYF	TGCGCCAGCAGCTTGGCGGCTAGCGGGCACCAAGAGACCCAGTACTTC
TRBD1	TRBV30	.	TRBJ1-5	CAWSGQGGQPQHF	TGTGCCTGGAGTGGACAGGGGGGTCAGCCCCAGCATTTT
.	TRBV5-4	.	TRBJ1-4	CASSLAPGEKLFF	TGTGCCAGCAGCTTGGCCCCGGGGGAAAAACTGTTTTTT
TRBD2	TRBV6-1	.	TRBJ2-1	CASRQTSGAYNEQFF	TGTGCCAGCAGACAAACTAGCGGGGCGTACAATGAGCAGTTCTTC
.	TRBV6-4	.	TRBJ1-6	CARRGPRAYNSPLHF	TGTGCCAGGAGGGGACCACGGGCCTATAATTCACCCCTCCACTTT
.	TRBV18	.	TRBJ2-7	CASSKTYSYEQYF	TGTGCCAGCTCAAAGACTTACTCCTACGAGCAGTACTTC
.	TRBV10-2	.	TRBJ2-7	CASSGTPGHWRGGSYEQYF	TGCGCCAGCAGTGGGACCCCGGGACACTGGCGTGGAGGGTCCTACGAGCAGTACTTC
TRBD1	TRBV5-1	.	TRBJ2-3	CASRMDRATDTQYF	TGCGCCAGCAGGATGGACAGGGCCACAGATACGCAGTATTTT
.	TRBV5-4	.	TRBJ2-3	CASSPTTSTDTQYF	TGTGCCAGCAGCCCGACCACTAGCACAGATACGCAGTATTTT
.	TRBV29-1	.	TRBJ2-2	CSVVPRTANTGELFF	TGCAGCGTTGTTCCGAGGACAGCTAACACCGGGGAGCTGTTTTTT
.	TRBV6-1	once	TRBJ1-3	CASRIQVPSGNTIYF	TGTGCCAGCAGGATCCAGGTGCCGTCTGGAAACACCATATATTTT
TRBD1	TRBV15	.	TRBJ1-6	CATSRETGRSSPLHF	TGTGCCACCAGTAGAGAGACAGGGCGGAGTTCACCCCTCCACTTT
.	TRBV18	.	TRBJ1-5	CASSPGSATLGQPQHF	TGTGCCAGCTCACCAGGTTCCGCGACTCTCGGTCAGCCCCAGCATTTT
TRBD1	TRBV28	.	TRBJ1-6	CASREQGYQNSPLHF	TGTGCCAGCAGAGAACAGGGGTACCAGAATTCACCCCTCCACTTT